These 9 T cell receptor beta chains were sequenced from one sample in a study of molecular identifiers for immune sequencing clone quantification. Using its own MiXCR run on the PCR reads, TCRdb lists one record per CDR3 protein. The table has around 460,000 distinct CDR3 sequences, about 25% seen once. Material: naive CD8+ T cells from blood, with Jurkat cell RNA spiked in. Stated subset: FACS-sorted CD8+CD4-CCR7+CD45RA+ naive T cells. These receptors came from a human donor in good health. Some libraries in this study had Jurkat cell RNA spiked in.

This clonotype was found a few times. The genes are TRBV27 and TRBJ2-7; D is unresolved. Trimming stripped 5 bases from V and 2 bases from J, with 16 bases between. Per the germline V gene, CDR1 is MNHEY and CDR2 is SMNVEV (reference sequence). The CDR3 contains 15 residues. Here the CDR3 reads CASSPGREITYEQYF. CDR3 bases: TGTGCCAGCAGTCCAGGCCGAGAGATTACCTACGAGCAGTACTTC.

Notes on this clonotype: A read error may be the cause here, since a much bigger clone is one base away. The chain employs TRBV9 and TRBJ1-1; a possible D gene is TRBD1 (6 bases). Germline V CDR1 and CDR2: SGDLS, YYNGEE. The CDR3 sequence is 18 residues long. Trimming stripped 5 bases from V and 4 bases from J, with 27 bases between. DNA of the CDR3: TGTGCCAGCAGAAGGGAGGGGGAATCAACCCTACGCGGCACTGAAGCTTTCTTT. Residues: CASRREGESTLRGTEAFF.

V gene TRBV19 combines with J gene TRBJ2-4; D could derive from TRBD1 or TRBD2 (6 bases each). The length of the CDR3 is 14 residues. V was pared by 10 bases and J by 0 bases, with 13 bases between. Looked up from germline, CDR1 is LNHDA and CDR2 is SQIVND (reference sequence). This CDR3 reads CATIGGGAKNIQYF. The CDR3 DNA reads as TGTGCCACCATTGGAGGGGGAGCCAAAAACATTCAGTACTTC.

This clonotype was seen just once. This may be a read error, as it is one base from a much larger clone. J is TRBJ2-2 and V is TRBV5-1; 10 nucleotides agree with TRBD1. The V gene end was trimmed by 2 bases and the J gene end by 3 bases; junction bases not matched to a gene: 16. Germline CDR1 SGHRS, CDR2 YFSETQ. This CDR3 spans 20 amino acids. In DNA, the CDR3 is TGCGCCAGCAGCTTAACCCTCCGCCTGCCCGGGACAGGGGACACCGGGGAGCTGTTTTTT. Encoded protein: CASSLTLRLPGTGDTGELFF.

The V and J genes are TRBV30 and TRBJ1-1; D is unclear. The CDR3 consists of 10 residues. Trimming removed 1 base from V and 5 bases from J, with 2 bases in between. Germline CDR1 GTSNPN, CDR2 SVGIG (reference sequence). CDR3 bases: TGTGCCTGGAGTGGTACTGAAGCTTTCTTT. Its translation: CAWSGTEAFF. The variable domain in full, with the rest retrieved from reference TRBV30 and TRBJ1-1, is SQTIHQWPATLVQPVGSPLSLECTVEGTSNPNLYWYRQAAGRGLQLLFYSVGIGQISSEVPQNLSASRPQDRQFILSSKKLLLSDSGFYLCAWSGTEAFFGQGTRLTVV.

This chain's CDR3 is CASSLGPSQDYGYTF. The CDR3 DNA is TGTGCCAGCAGCTTGGGGCCAAGTCAGGACTATGGCTACACCTTC. This chain connects TRBV5-4 to TRBJ1-2; D call uncertain. There are 15 residues in the CDR3. CDR1 is SGHNT, CDR2 YYREEE, per germline (reference sequence). Trimming cost V 0 bases and J 3 bases, with 12 bases left between them.

The table lists this clonotype with a few counts. The chain joins TRBV7-9 to TRBJ2-7; D is possibly TRBD1 or TRBD2 (5 bases each). The CDR3 consists of 16 residues. V lost 5 bases, J lost 6 bases, and 23 bases lay in between. CDR1 is SEHNR, CDR2 FQNEAQ, per germline (reference sequence). CDR3 in DNA: TGTGCCAGCAGCGTCCGTAACCGGGACCAAATACTCGAGCAGTACTTC. Protein sequence: CASSVRNRDQILEQYF.

DNA of the CDR3: TGTGCCAGCAGCTTAGGACATCCTTATTCACCCCTCCACTTT. Translation: CASSLGHPYSPLHF. The V and J genes are TRBV7-8 and TRBJ1-6; no clear D gene. CDR1 is SGHVS, CDR2 FQNEAQ, per germline. V was trimmed by 1 base and J by 8 bases, leaving 9 bases between them. This CDR3 comprises 14 residues. Drawing the rest from reference TRBV7-8 and TRBJ1-6, the complete variable domain is GAGVSQSPRYKVAKRGQDVALRCDPISGHVSLFWYQQALGQGPEFLTYFQNEAQLDKSGLPSDRFFAERPEGSVSTLKIQRTQQEDSAVYLCASSLGHPYSPLHFGNGTRLTVT.

This clonotype was found a few times. The chain recombines TRBV15 with TRBJ2-7; D tentatively reads TRBD1 or TRBD2 (5 bases each). Trimming cost V 1 base and J 7 bases, with 14 bases left between them. The CDR3 is made up of 14 amino acids. The germline CDR1 and CDR2 sequences are LNHNV and YYDKDF (reference sequence). CDR3 protein: CATSRAVGVGEQYF. In DNA form, the CDR3 reads TGTGCCACCAGCAGAGCCGTGGGGGTCGGAGAGCAGTACTTC.